What follows is one T cell receptor beta chain and its context. The data originate from a study of blood T cell repertoires in COVID-19. Looking at the study overall: Sites in the United States, Italy and Spain provided acute and convalescent COVID-19 samples. PBMCs, B-cell-depleted T cells, or T cells were the source of the cDNA or gDNA that made up the material.

Per the original data handling: It was from reference gene primer amplification that nucleated cell counts were estimated. Assay: immunoSEQ multiplex PCR; the TCRdb copy retains only in-frame clones and omits some. The V and J calls and the clone size are those of that table, but D and trimming were determined from the DNA. Of approximately 210,000 clones in the sample, 83% were seen once. Trimming left V 2 bases short and J 6 bases short, with 22 bases between. Germline lookup yields CDR1 SGHVS and CDR2 FQNEAQ. This CDR3 has 17 amino acids. This TCR was recovered from a middle-aged woman with active or convalescent COVID-19. The specimen sequenced was peripheral blood. The chain joins TRBV7-8 to TRBJ2-5; D might be TRBD1 (5 bases). This CDR3 is CASSLISLTDTVQTQYF. The CDR3 nucleotides are TGTGCCAGCAGCTTAATCTCCCTGACAGATACCGTCCAGACCCAGTACTTC. The whole variable domain, remainder taken from reference TRBV7-8 and TRBJ2-5, is GAGVSQSPRYKVAKRGQDVALRCDPISGHVSLFWYQQALGQGPEFLTYFQNEAQLDKSGLPSDRFFAERPEGSVSTLKIQRTQQEDSAVYLCASSLISLTDTVQTQYFGPGTRLLVL.